These T cell receptor beta chains were read from a single sample in a study of shared T cell receptors in the human thymus. The table came from immunoSEQ multiplex PCR; TCRdb's copy has only in-frame clones and leaves some out. The table has approximately 490,000 clones, more than 75% seen once. These data were also filed under a second study, of human thymus T cells.

The sample taken for sequencing was thymocytes. These receptors were taken from a boy under two years old with a congenital heart defect. Both conserved end residues are part of each CDR3.

V gene	J gene	CDR3 protein
TRBV7-2	TRBJ1-1	CASSLGTGSHTEAFF
TRBV5-6	TRBJ1-2	CASSYPSSVSGYRSGYTF
TRBV4-3	TRBJ1-1	CASSQEIREGEAFF
TRBV7-3	TRBJ2-7	CASSLRGGSRSYEQYF
TRBV19	TRBJ1-5	CASSMQGYSNQPQHF
TRBV10-1	TRBJ2-3	CASSPRTSGSVADTQYF
TRBV7-9	TRBJ1-1	CASSLALGQGTEAFF
TRBV4-1	TRBJ2-2	CASSQDNGSAGELFF
TRBV5-1	TRBJ2-3	CASSWRQGGILGRTDTQYF
TRBV7-9	TRBJ2-7	CASSPGHPWEQYF
TRBV4-2	TRBJ2-3	CASSPRQGKDTQYF
TRBV27	TRBJ1-2	CASSLSGDYGYTF
TRBV29-1	TRBJ2-4	CSVEAWLAGGPKNIQYF
TRBV2	TRBJ2-5	CASRSPGLAAQETQYF
TRBV19	TRBJ1-1	CASSIDLGAGRRIEAFF
TRBV12-2	TRBJ2-1	CASRLPTSGWNEQFF
TRBV30	TRBJ2-7	CAWRGGLDEQYF
TRBV28	TRBJ2-7	CASSVTDRDSSGFSSYEQYF
TRBV5-6	TRBJ2-7	CASSTRQGVTYEQYF